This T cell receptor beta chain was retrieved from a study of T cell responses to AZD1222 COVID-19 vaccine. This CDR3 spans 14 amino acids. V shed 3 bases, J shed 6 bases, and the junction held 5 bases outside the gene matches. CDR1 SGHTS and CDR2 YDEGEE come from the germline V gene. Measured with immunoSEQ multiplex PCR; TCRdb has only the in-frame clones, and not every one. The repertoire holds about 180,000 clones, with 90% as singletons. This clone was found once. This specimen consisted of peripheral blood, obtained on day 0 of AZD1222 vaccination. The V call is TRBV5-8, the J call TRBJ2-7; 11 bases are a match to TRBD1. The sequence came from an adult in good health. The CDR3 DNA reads TGTGCCAGCAGCTCGGGACAGGGGGTGTTCGAGCAGTACTTC. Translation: CASSSGQGVFEQYF.